This T cell receptor beta chain was found in a study of blood T cells in healthy people across ages. Combining a sample-barcoded 5' primer with a J-beta primer mix, a second PCR ran for roughly 7 to 12 cycles. TCRdb passed the 5' RACE reads through MiXCR, listing each CDR3 protein once. The data hold roughly 800,000 distinct CDR3 sequences, with roughly 60% observed a single time. This CDR3 has 17 amino acids. Each donor was a healthy Caucasian individual from Russia, aged about 6 to 100. The clonotype was recovered from a young man in good health. This rearrangement joins TRBV21-1 to TRBJ2-1; the table's D call TRBD1 went unverified against the DNA. TRBV21-1 is a pseudogene. The source material was blood. The CDR3 here is CASSQPPRAGSCDEQFF. The CDR3 DNA is TGTGCCAGCAGCCAGCCCCCCAGGGCAGGTTCCTGCGATGAGCAGTTCTTC.